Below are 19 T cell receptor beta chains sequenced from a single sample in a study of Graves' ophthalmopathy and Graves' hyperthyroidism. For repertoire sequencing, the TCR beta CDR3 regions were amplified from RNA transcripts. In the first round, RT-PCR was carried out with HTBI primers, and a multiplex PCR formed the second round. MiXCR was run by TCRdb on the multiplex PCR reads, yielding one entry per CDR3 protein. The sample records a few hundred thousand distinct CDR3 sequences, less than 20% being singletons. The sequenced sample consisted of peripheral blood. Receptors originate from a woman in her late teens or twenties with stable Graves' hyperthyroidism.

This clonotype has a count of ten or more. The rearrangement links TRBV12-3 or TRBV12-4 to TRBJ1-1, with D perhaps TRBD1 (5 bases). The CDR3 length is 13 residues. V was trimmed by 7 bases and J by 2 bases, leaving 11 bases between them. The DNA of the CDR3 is TGTGCCAGCACCTTTCAGGGAAACACTGAAGCTTTCTTT. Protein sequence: CASTFQGNTEAFF.

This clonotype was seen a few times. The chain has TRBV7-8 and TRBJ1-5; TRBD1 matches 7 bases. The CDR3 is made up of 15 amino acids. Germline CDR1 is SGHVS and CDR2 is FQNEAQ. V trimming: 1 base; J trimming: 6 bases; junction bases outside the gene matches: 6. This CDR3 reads CASSLVGQVGQPQHF. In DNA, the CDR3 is TGTGCCAGCAGCTTAGTCGGACAGGTCGGTCAGCCCCAGCATTTT.

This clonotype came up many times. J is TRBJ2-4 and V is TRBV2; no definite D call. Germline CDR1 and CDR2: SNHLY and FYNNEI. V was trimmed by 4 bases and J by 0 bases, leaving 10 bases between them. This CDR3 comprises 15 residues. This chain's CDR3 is CASSARLLAKNIQYF. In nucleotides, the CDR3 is TGTGCCAGCAGTGCGAGGTTACTAGCCAAAAACATTCAGTACTTC.

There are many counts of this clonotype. CDR3: CASSLRPGPPAYEQYF. The CDR3 DNA reads as TGCGCCAGCAGCTTGAGACCCGGACCTCCAGCCTACGAGCAGTACTTC. The chain joins TRBV5-1 to TRBJ2-7; the D is unclear. Germline CDR1 SGHRS, CDR2 YFSETQ. V was shortened by 1 base and J by 2 bases, with 16 bases between the two germline ends. The CDR3 sequence is 16 residues long.

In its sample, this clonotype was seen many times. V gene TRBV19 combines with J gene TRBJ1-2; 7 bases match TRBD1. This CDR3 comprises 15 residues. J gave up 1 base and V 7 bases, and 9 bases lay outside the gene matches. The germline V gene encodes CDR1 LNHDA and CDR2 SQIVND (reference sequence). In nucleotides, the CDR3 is TGTGCCAGTAACCCCGGGACAGCCTATAACTATGGCTACACCTTC. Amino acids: CASNPGTAYNYGYTF.

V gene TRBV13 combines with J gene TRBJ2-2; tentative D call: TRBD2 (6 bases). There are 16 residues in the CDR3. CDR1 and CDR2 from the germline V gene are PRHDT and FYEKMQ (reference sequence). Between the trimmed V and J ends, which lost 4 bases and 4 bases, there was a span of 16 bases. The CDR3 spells CASSSRDSQFTGELFF. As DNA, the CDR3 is TGTGCCAGCAGCTCCAGGGACTCCCAGTTCACCGGGGAGCTGTTTTTT.

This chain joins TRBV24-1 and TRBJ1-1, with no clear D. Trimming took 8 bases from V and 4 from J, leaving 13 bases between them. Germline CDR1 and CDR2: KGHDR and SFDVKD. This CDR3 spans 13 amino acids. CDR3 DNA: TGTGCCACCATAGAGCGAGTCGGCACTGAAGCTTTCTTT. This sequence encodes CATIERVGTEAFF.

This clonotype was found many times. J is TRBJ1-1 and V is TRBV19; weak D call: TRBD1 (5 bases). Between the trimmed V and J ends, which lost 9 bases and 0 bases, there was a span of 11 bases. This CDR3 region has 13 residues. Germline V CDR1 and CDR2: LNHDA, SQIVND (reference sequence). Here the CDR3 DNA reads TGTGCCAGCACGGGGCAGATGAACACTGAAGCTTTCTTT. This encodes CASTGQMNTEAFF.

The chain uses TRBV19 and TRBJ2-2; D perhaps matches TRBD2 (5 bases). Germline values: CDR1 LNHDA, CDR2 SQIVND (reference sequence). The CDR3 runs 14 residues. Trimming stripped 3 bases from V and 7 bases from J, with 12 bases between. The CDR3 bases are TGTGCCAGTAGTATCCGGGCGGGTGGCGGGGAGCTGTTTTTT. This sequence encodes CASSIRAGGGELFF.

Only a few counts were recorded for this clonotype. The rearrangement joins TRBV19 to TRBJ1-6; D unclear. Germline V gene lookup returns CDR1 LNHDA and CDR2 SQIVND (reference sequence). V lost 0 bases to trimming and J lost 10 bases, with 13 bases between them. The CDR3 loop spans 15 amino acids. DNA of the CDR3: TGTGCCAGTAGTATAGAGACCGGGATAAGATCACCCCTCCACTTT. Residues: CASSIETGIRSPLHF.

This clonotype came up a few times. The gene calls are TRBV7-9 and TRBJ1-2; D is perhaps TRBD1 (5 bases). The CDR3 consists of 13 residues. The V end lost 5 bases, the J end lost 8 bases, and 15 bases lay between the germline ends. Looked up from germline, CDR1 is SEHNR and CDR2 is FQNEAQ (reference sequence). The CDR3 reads CASSRRGAGGYTF. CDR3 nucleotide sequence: TGTGCCAGCAGCAGGCGCGGGGCCGGGGGCTACACCTTC. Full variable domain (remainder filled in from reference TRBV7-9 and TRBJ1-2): DTGVSQNPRHKITKRGQNVTFRCDPISEHNRLYWYRQTLGQGPEFLTYFQNEAQLEKSRLLSDRFSAERPKGSFSTLEIQRTEQGDSAMYLCASSRRGAGGYTFGSGTRLTVV.

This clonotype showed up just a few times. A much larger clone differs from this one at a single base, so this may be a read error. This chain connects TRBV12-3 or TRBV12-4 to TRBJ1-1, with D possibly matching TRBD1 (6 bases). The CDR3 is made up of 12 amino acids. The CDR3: CASSPGQPDACF. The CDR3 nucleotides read TGTGCCAGCAGTCCAGGACAGCCTGATGCTTGCTTT.

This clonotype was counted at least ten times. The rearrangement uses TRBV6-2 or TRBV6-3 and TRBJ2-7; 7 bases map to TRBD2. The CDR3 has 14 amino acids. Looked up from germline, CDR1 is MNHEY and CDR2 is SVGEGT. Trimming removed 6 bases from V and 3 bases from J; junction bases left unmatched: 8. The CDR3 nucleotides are TGTGCCAGCAGAGATAGCGGGCCTCTCTACGAGCAGTACTTC. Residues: CASRDSGPLYEQYF.

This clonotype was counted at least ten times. CDR3 DNA sequence: TGTGCCAGTAGGATCGCCGGGGAGGGCACTGAAGCTTTCTTT. It is translated as CASRIAGEGTEAFF. The V gene is TRBV19, the J gene TRBJ1-1; D is uncertain. The CDR3 is 14 amino acids. The germline V and J ends were trimmed by 6 bases and 4 bases, with 15 bases remaining between them. Germline V gene data show CDR1 as LNHDA and CDR2 as SQIVND (reference sequence).

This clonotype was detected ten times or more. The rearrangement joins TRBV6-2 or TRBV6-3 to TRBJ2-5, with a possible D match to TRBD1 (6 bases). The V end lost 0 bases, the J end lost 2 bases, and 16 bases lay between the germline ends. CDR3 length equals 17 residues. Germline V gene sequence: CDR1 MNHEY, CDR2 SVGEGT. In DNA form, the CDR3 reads TGTGCCAGCAGTTACTCTCCCAGGACAGCCCTACAAGAGACCCAGTACTTC. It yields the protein CASSYSPRTALQETQYF.

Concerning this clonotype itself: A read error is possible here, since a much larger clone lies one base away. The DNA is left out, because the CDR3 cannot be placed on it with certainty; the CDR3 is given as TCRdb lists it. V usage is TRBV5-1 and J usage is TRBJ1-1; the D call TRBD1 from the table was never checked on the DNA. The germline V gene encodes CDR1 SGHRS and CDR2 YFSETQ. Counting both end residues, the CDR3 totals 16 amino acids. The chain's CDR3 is CASSLFGQGANTESFF.

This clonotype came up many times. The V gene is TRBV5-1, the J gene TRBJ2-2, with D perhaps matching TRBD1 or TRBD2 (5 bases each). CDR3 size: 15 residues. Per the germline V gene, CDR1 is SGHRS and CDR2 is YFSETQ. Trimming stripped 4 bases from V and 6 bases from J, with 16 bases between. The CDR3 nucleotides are TGCGCCAGCAGCAGGGGCCGGGGATTGTCCGGGGAGCTGTTTTTT. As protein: CASSRGRGLSGELFF. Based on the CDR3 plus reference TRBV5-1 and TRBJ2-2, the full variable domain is KAGVTQTPRYLIKTRGQQVTLSCSPISGHRSVSWYQQTPGQGLQFLFEYFSETQRNKGNFPGRFSGRQFSNSRSEMNVSTLELGDSALYLCASSRGRGLSGELFFGEGSRLTVL.

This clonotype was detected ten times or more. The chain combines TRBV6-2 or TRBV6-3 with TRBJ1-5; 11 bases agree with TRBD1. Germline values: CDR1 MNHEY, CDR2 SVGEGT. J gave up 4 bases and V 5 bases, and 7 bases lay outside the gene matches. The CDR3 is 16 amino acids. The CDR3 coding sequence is TGTGCCAGCAGTAAATTCGGACAGGGGGCGAATCAGCCCCAGCATTTT. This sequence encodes CASSKFGQGANQPQHF.

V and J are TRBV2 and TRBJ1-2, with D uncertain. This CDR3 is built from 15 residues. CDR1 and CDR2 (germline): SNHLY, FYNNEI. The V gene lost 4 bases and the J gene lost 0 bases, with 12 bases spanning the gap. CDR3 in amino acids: CASSARADANYGYTF. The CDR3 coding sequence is TGTGCCAGCAGTGCGAGGGCAGATGCTAACTATGGCTACACCTTC.